Reported below is one TCR beta chain. The sample belongs to a study of blood T cell repertoires in COVID-19. Produced via immunoSEQ multiplex PCR; TCRdb's table is partial and in-frame only. The data show over 200,000 clones, about 80% seen once. Germline lookup yields CDR1 SGHRS and CDR2 YFSETQ. Trimming removed 5 bases from V and 1 base from J, with 12 bases in between. The CDR3 totals 14 residues. Sequencing input: peripheral blood. This receptor was obtained from an elderly woman with acute or convalescent COVID-19. This rearrangement joins TRBV5-1 to TRBJ2-5; maybe TRBD2 (6 bases). In nucleotides, the CDR3 is TGCGCCAGCAGGGGAGGACCGACCCAAGAGACCCAGTACTTC. Amino acids: CASRGGPTQETQYF.